These 26 T cell receptor beta chains came from one sample sequenced in a study of T cell responses to AZD1222 COVID-19 vaccine. This table comes from immunoSEQ multiplex PCR, and its TCRdb copy is limited to in-frame clones, with some not included. The sample records about 92,000 clones, roughly 90% being singletons. The sequences come from peripheral blood, collected on day 0 of AZD1222 vaccination. The receptors were sampled from an adult in good health.

This clone was counted once. This chain uses TRBV5-1 with TRBJ2-1; D not certain. The CDR3 runs to 13 residues. Germline V gene lookup returns CDR1 SGHRS and CDR2 YFSETQ. The germline V and J ends were trimmed by 1 base and 5 bases, with 7 bases remaining between them. The CDR3 coding sequence is TGCGCCAGCAGCTTGTTCAGACACAATGAGCAGTTCTTC. This gives the protein CASSLFRHNEQFF.

On this clone itself: Other DNA sequences in the sample encode the same CDR3. The chain uses TRBV5-1 and TRBJ2-3; 13 positions match TRBD2. The length of the CDR3 is 17 residues. The J segment lost 3 bases and the V segment lost 4 bases, leaving 8 bases of the junction unmatched. Germline-derived CDR1 and CDR2 are SGHRS and YFSETQ. The CDR3 coding sequence is TGCGCCAGCAGCGCCCGACTAGCGGGAGGCCTTACAGATACGCAGTATTTT. Translated, it gives CASSARLAGGLTDTQYF. Variable domain in full (rest from reference TRBV5-1 and TRBJ2-3): KAGVTQTPRYLIKTRGQQVTLSCSPISGHRSVSWYQQTPGQGLQFLFEYFSETQRNKGNFPGRFSGRQFSNSRSEMNVSTLELGDSALYLCASSARLAGGLTDTQYFGPGTRLTVL.

The chain has TRBV7-3 and TRBJ2-1; 7 nucleotides agree with TRBD2. The germline gives CDR1 SGHTA, CDR2 FQGTGA. The V and J ends lost 6 bases and 1 base, in that order; junction bases with no gene match: 6. The CDR3 has 15 amino acids. CDR3 nucleotides: TGTGCCAGCAGTCCCGGGGGGAGTTCCTACAATGAGCAGTTCTTC. It codes for CASSPGGSSYNEQFF.

The chain employs TRBV18 and TRBJ1-4; D perhaps matches TRBD1 (6 bases). With 5 bases removed from V and 4 bases from J, the gap between germline ends came to 14 bases. Germline assignment: CDR1 KGHSH and CDR2 LQKENI. The CDR3 runs to 15 residues. CDR3 nucleotides: TGTGCCAGCTCATATTTTTGGGGGCGTAATGAAAAACTGTTTTTT. Translating gives CASSYFWGRNEKLFF.

The rearrangement joins TRBV5-1 to TRBJ2-1; D is possibly TRBD1 or TRBD2 (5 bases each). Germline V lookup: CDR1 SGHRS, CDR2 YFSETQ. This CDR3 contains 12 residues. V shed 3 bases and J shed 9 bases, with 10 bases lying between them. The CDR3 DNA reads TGCGCCAGCAGCTGGGAGAGGGGTGAGCAGTTCTTC. It yields the protein CASSWERGEQFF.

V usage is TRBV25-1 and J usage is TRBJ1-4; the match to TRBD1 covers 8 bases. CDR3 length: 17 residues. V lost 3 bases and J lost 5; bases outside the gene matches: 11. The germline CDR1 and CDR2 sequences are MGHDK and SYGVNS. CDR3 protein: CASSDFADRGANEKLFF. In DNA form, the CDR3 reads TGTGCCAGCAGTGATTTCGCCGACAGGGGTGCGAATGAAAAACTGTTTTTT.

J is TRBJ1-6 and V is TRBV13; unclear D gene. The CDR3 totals 14 residues. Germline V CDR1 and CDR2: PRHDT, FYEKMQ (reference sequence). Trimming stripped 0 bases from V and 4 bases from J, with 4 bases between. DNA of the CDR3: TGTGCCAGCAGCTTAGGGTTATATAATTCACCCCTCCACTTT. Translated, it gives CASSLGLYNSPLHF.

The chain is built from TRBV19 and TRBJ1-5; possibly TRBD1 for D (5 bases). Per the germline V gene, CDR1 is LNHDA and CDR2 is SQIVND (reference sequence). The CDR3 has 14 residues. V lost 4 bases to trimming and J lost 2 bases, with 9 bases between them. The CDR3: CASSNRRRNQPQHF. CDR3 DNA sequence: TGTGCCAGTAGTAACAGGAGACGCAATCAGCCCCAGCATTTT.

This chain uses TRBV15 with TRBJ2-1; 11 positions match TRBD2. Germline CDR1 LNHNV, CDR2 YYDKDF (reference sequence). Germline trimming cut 2 bases from V and 4 bases from J; bases unmatched to any gene: 4. The CDR3 is made up of 16 amino acids. In DNA, the CDR3 is TGTGCCACCAGCAGACCCGGGACTAGCGGATACAATGAGCAGTTCTTC. Amino acid sequence: CATSRPGTSGYNEQFF.

V and J are TRBV5-1 and TRBJ2-7; D might be TRBD1 (5 bases). Deletions cut 7 bases from V and 5 bases from J, with 22 bases between. This CDR3 has 15 amino acids. The germline CDR1 and CDR2 sequences are SGHRS and YFSETQ. In DNA form, the CDR3 reads TGCGCCAGCTCCCTAGGGTTGCCAGGGAATCACGAGCAGTACTTC. Its translation is CASSLGLPGNHEQYF. Based on the CDR3 plus reference TRBV5-1 and TRBJ2-7, the full variable domain is KAGVTQTPRYLIKTRGQQVTLSCSPISGHRSVSWYQQTPGQGLQFLFEYFSETQRNKGNFPGRFSGRQFSNSRSEMNVSTLELGDSALYLCASSLGLPGNHEQYFGPGTRLTVT.

V is TRBV9 and J is TRBJ2-1, with 11 positions matching TRBD2. This CDR3 is built from 15 residues. From germline, CDR1 is SGDLS and CDR2 YYNGEE. J was trimmed by 10 bases and V by 0 bases; bases with no gene match: 6. CDR3 amino acids: CASSVDGTSGREQFF. The CDR3 region has the DNA TGTGCCAGCAGCGTAGATGGAACTAGCGGGAGAGAGCAGTTCTTC.

The chain has TRBV7-6 and TRBJ1-2; D is undetermined. CDR1 and CDR2 (germline): SGHVS, FNYEAQ. V lost 5 bases and J 3 bases, leaving 25 bases between the germline ends. This CDR3 contains 18 residues. In DNA, the CDR3 is TGTGCCAGCAGCGCAACCGGGCGGGGAGAGGATTTTGACTATGGCTACACCTTC. Translating it yields CASSATGRGEDFDYGYTF.

This clone has a single count. This chain uses TRBV27 with TRBJ2-4, with a possible D match to TRBD1 (5 bases). There are 15 residues in the CDR3. The germline gives CDR1 MNHEY, CDR2 SMNVEV (reference sequence). V was trimmed by 4 bases and J by 7 bases, leaving 17 bases between them. CDR3: CASSSDSRNYNIQYF. Here the CDR3 DNA reads TGTGCCAGCAGTTCAGACAGCCGAAATTACAACATTCAGTACTTC.

The chain employs TRBV25-1 and TRBJ1-2; D is uncertain. Germline CDR1 reads MGHDK; CDR2 reads SYGVNS. Trimming pared 5 bases from V and 4 bases from J, leaving 8 bases between. This CDR3 has 12 amino acids. The CDR3 DNA follows: TGTGCCAGCAGTAATCCAGGCTATGGCTACACCTTC. This translates into CASSNPGYGYTF.

The CDR3, as DNA: TGTGCCAGCAGTCAACAGGCCTTTAGCAATCAGCCCCAGCATTTT. Amino acid sequence: CASSQQAFSNQPQHF. The chain couples TRBV6-5 to TRBJ1-5, with D perhaps TRBD1 (5 bases). In germline, CDR1 is MNHEY, CDR2 SVGAGI. The CDR3 extends over 15 amino acids. V lost 5 bases to trimming and J lost 0 bases, with 11 bases between them.

DNA of the CDR3: TGTGCCACCAGTGATTCCGGGACGAAAAATGAAAAACTGTTTTTT. Protein product: CATSDSGTKNEKLFF. The V gene is TRBV24-1, the J gene TRBJ1-4, with D maybe TRBD1 (5 bases). Germline loops: CDR1 KGHDR, CDR2 SFDVKD. Trimming took 2 bases from V and 5 from J, leaving 11 bases between them. This CDR3 spans 15 amino acids.

V and J are TRBV28 and TRBJ2-1; D is uncertain. The CDR3 sequence is 14 residues long. V was cut by 1 base and J by 1 base, with 5 bases left in between. Germline CDR1 is MDHEN and CDR2 is SYDVKM. In DNA, the CDR3 is TGTGCCAGCAGTTTATACTGGTCCTACAATGAGCAGTTCTTC. It is translated as CASSLYWSYNEQFF.

The chain has TRBV7-3 and TRBJ1-4; TRBD1 aligns across 9 bases. The CDR3 is 15 residues long. CDR1 and CDR2 (germline): SGHTA, FQGTGA. Unmatched junction bases numbered 9, after V lost 8 bases and J lost 5 bases. CDR3 loop: CASFGTGFLNEKLFF. The CDR3 DNA reads TGTGCCAGCTTCGGGACAGGGTTCCTCAATGAAAAACTGTTTTTT. Filled out from reference TRBV7-3 and TRBJ1-4, the complete variable domain reads GAGVSQTPSNKVTEKGKYVELRCDPISGHTALYWYRQSLGQGPEFLIYFQGTGAADDSGLPNDRFFAVRPEGSVSTLKIQRTERGDSAVYLCASFGTGFLNEKLFFGSGTQLSVL.

This sequence joins TRBV13 and TRBJ1-2; weak D call: TRBD1 (6 bases). Deletions cut 5 bases from V and 8 bases from J, with 15 bases between. The CDR3 is made up of 13 amino acids. The germline V gene encodes CDR1 PRHDT and CDR2 FYEKMQ (reference sequence). The CDR3: CASSLNRVGGYTF. CDR3 DNA sequence: TGTGCCAGCAGCCTAAACAGGGTGGGGGGCTACACCTTC.

In this sample, this clone turned up a few times. V gene TRBV24-1 combines with J gene TRBJ1-2, with D possibly TRBD1 on 5 matching bases. V was shortened by 3 bases and J by 6 bases, with 13 bases between the two germline ends. From germline, CDR1 is KGHDR and CDR2 SFDVKD. CDR3 length equals 14 residues. CDR3 sequence (DNA): TGTGCCACCAGTGATAGCAGGGAATGGGATGGCTACACCTTC. This gives the protein CATSDSREWDGYTF.

This rearrangement joins TRBV19 to TRBJ1-2; D gene unclear. CDR1 is LNHDA, CDR2 SQIVND, per germline (reference sequence). V dropped 4 bases and J dropped 2 bases, with 11 bases sitting between them. The CDR3 length is 14 residues. Here the CDR3 reads CASSTRAQNYGYTF. The CDR3 DNA follows: TGTGCCAGTAGTACTAGGGCCCAAAACTATGGCTACACCTTC. Complete variable domain (other parts from reference TRBV19 and TRBJ1-2): DGGITQSPKYLFRKEGQNVTLSCEQNLNHDAMYWYRQDPGQGLRLIYYSQIVNDFQKGDIAEGYSVSREKKESFPLTVTSAQKNPTAFYLCASSTRAQNYGYTFGSGTRLTVV.

This chain links TRBV30 with TRBJ2-5, with a weak D call TRBD2 (5 bases). V lost 5 bases, J lost 2 bases, and 9 bases lay in between. The CDR3 totals 12 residues. Germline values: CDR1 GTSNPN, CDR2 SVGIG (reference sequence). The CDR3 reads CAWRTSQETQYF. The CDR3 bases are TGTGCCTGGCGAACTAGTCAAGAGACCCAGTACTTC.

The CDR3 sequence: CASSFIYRDRGAGNTIYF. For the CDR3, the DNA is TGTGCCAGCAGCTTTATATACCGGGACAGGGGCGCTGGAAACACCATATATTTT. The chain couples TRBV11-2 to TRBJ1-3; 10 bases agree with TRBD1. The CDR3 length is 18 residues. Looked up from germline, CDR1 is SGHAT and CDR2 is FQNNGV. Trimming at V came to 3 bases and at J to 2 bases, leaving 10 bases not matched to a gene.

This chain joins TRBV19 and TRBJ1-2; 8 nucleotides match TRBD1. CDR1 and CDR2 from the germline V gene are LNHDA and SQIVND (reference sequence). The CDR3 has 15 residues. J was trimmed by 8 bases and V by 8 bases; bases with no gene match: 16. CDR3 bases: TGTGCCAGTCTCCAACTGGGGCAGGGGGCGTCCGGCTACACCTTC. Its protein product is CASLQLGQGASGYTF.

The chain combines TRBV5-1 with TRBJ2-7, with D possibly TRBD1 on 6 matching bases. Germline V gene lookup returns CDR1 SGHRS and CDR2 YFSETQ. The V gene lost 0 bases and the J gene lost 2 bases, with 12 bases spanning the gap. The CDR3 loop spans 15 amino acids. Written as DNA, the CDR3 is TGCGCCAGCAGCTTGGGACAGGCCGCCACCTACGAGCAGTACTTC. Translated, it gives CASSLGQAATYEQYF.

This clone was seen once. The CDR3 DNA reads as TGCAGTGCAAGTGATAGCGGGAGGGCCCTCAGCGGGGAGCTGTTTTTT. It specifies CSASDSGRALSGELFF. J is TRBJ2-2 and V is TRBV20-1, with 11 bases matching TRBD2. This CDR3 comprises 16 residues. Germline V gives CDR1 DFQATT, CDR2 SNEGSKA (reference sequence). Losses at the gene ends were 6 bases for V and 7 bases for J; bases not matched to a gene: 13.